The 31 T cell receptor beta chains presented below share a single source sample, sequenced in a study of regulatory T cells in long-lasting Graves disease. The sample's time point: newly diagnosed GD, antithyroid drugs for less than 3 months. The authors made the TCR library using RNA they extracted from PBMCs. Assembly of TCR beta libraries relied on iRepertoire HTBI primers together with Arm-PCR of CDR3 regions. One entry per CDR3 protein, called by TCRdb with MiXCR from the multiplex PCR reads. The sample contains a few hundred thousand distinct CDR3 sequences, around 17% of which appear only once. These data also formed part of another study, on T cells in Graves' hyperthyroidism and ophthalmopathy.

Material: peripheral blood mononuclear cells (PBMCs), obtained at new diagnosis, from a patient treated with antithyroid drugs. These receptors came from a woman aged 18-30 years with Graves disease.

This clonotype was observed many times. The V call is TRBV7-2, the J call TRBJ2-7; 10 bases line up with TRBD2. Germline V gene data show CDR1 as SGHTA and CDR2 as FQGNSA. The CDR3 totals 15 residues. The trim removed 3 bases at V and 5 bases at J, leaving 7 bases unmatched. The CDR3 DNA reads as TGTGCCAGCAGCTTGTCTAGCGGGAGACTCAACGAGCAGTACTTC. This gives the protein CASSLSSGRLNEQYF.

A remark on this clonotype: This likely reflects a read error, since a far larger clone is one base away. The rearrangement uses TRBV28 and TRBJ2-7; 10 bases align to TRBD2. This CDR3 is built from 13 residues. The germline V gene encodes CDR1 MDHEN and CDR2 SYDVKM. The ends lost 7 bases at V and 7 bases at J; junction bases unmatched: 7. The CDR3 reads CASTTSGLGEQYF. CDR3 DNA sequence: TGTGCCAGCACGACTAGCGGGTTAGGTGAGCAGTACTTC. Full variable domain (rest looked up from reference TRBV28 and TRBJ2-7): DVKVTQSSRYLVKRTGEKVFLECVQDMDHENMFWYRQDPGLGLRLIYFSYDVKMKEKGDIPEGYSVSREKKERFSLILESASTNQTSMYLCASTTSGLGEQYFGPGTRLTVT.

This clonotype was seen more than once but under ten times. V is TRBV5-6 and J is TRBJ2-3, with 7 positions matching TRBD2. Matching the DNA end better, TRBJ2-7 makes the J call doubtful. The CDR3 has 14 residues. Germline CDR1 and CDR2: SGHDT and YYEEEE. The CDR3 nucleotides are TGTGCCAGCAGCTTGGGCGGGAGCTACTACGAGCAGTACTTC. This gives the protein CASSLGGSYYEQYF.

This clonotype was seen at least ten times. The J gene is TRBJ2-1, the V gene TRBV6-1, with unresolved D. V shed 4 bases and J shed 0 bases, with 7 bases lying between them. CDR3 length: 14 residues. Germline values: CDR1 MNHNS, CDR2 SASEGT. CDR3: CASSGLLSYNEQFF. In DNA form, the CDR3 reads TGTGCCAGCAGTGGTCTCCTCTCCTACAATGAGCAGTTCTTC.

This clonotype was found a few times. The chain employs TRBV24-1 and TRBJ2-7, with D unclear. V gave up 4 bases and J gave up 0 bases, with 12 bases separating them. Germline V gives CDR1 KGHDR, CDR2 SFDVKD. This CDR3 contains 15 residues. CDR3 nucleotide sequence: TGTGCCACCAGTGAATCCGGCCGAAGCTCCTACGAGCAGTACTTC. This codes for CATSESGRSSYEQYF.

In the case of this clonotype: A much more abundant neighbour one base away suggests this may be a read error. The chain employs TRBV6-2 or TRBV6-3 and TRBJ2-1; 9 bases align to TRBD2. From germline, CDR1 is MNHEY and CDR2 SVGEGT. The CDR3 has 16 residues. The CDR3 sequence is CTSSPHSGSIYNEQFF. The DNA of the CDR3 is TGTACCAGCAGTCCGCATAGCGGGAGTATTTACAATGAGCAGTTCTTC.

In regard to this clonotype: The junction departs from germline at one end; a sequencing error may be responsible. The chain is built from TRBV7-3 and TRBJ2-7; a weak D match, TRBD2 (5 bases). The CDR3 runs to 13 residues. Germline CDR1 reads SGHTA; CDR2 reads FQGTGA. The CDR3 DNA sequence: TGTGCCAGCAGCCCCCGCGGGTCCTACGAGCAGCACTTC. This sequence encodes CASSPRGSYEQHF. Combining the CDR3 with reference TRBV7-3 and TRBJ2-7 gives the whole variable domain GAGVSQTPSNKVTEKGKYVELRCDPISGHTALYWYRQSLGQGPEFLIYFQGTGAADDSGLPNDRFFAVRPEGSVSTLKIQRTERGDSAVYLCASSPRGSYEQHFGPGTRLTVT.

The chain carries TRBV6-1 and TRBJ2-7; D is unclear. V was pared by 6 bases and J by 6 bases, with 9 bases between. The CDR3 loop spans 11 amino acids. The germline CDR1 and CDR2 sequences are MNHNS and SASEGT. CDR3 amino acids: CASSPGLEQYF. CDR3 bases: TGTGCCAGCAGCCCAGGCCTCGAGCAGTACTTC.

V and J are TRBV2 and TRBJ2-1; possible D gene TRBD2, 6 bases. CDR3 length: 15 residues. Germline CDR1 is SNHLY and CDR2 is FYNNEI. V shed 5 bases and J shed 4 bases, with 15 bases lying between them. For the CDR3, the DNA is TGTGCCAGCAGTTATGACGGCGGGAAGTACAATGAGCAGTTCTTC. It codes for CASSYDGGKYNEQFF.

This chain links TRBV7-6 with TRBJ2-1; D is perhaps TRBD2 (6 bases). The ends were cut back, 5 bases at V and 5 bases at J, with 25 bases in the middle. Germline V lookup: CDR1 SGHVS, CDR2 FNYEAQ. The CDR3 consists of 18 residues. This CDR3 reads CASSRQMGDSRTDNEQFF. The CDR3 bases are TGTGCCAGCAGCCGACAAATGGGGGACTCCCGAACTGACAATGAGCAGTTCTTC.

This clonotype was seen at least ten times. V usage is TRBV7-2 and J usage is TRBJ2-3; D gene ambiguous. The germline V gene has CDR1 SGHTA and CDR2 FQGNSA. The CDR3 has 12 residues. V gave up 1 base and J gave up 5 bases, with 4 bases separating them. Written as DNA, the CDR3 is TGTGCCAGCAGCTTAGTAGAAGATACGCAGTATTTT. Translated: CASSLVEDTQYF.

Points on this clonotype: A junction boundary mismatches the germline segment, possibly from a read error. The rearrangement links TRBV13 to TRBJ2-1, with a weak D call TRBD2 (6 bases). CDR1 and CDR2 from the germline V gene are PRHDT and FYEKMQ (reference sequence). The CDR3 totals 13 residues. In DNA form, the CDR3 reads TGTGCCAGCAGCCTTACTAGCATTAATGAGGAGTTCTTC. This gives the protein CASSLTSINEEFF.

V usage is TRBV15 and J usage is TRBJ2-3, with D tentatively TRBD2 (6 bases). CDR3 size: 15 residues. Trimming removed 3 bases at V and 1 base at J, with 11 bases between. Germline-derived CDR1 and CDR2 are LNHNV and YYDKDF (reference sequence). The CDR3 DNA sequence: TGTGCCACCAGCAGTTTCGGGAGTGGCACAGATACGCAGTATTTT. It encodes CATSSFGSGTDTQYF. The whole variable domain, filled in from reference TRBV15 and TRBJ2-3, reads DAMVIQNPRYQVTQFGKPVTLSCSQTLNHNVMYWYQQKSSQAPKLLFHYYDKDFNNEADTPDNFQSRRPNTSFCFLDIRSPGLGDTAMYLCATSSFGSGTDTQYFGPGTRLTVL.

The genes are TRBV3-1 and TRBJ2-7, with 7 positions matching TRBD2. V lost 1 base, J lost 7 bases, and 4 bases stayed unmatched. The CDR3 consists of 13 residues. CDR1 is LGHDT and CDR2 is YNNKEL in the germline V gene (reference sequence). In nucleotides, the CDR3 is TGTGCCAGCAGCCAAGTTGGGGGAGGGGAGCAGTACTTC. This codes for CASSQVGGGEQYF.

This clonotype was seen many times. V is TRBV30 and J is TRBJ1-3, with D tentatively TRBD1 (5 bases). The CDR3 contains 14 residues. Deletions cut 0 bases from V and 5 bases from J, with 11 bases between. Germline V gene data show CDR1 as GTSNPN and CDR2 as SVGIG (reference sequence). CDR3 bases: TGTGCCTGGAGTGTACGAGGGGCAAGAAACACCATATATTTT. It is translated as CAWSVRGARNTIYF. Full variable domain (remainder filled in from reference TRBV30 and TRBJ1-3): SQTIHQWPATLVQPVGSPLSLECTVEGTSNPNLYWYRQAAGRGLQLLFYSVGIGQISSEVPQNLSASRPQDRQFILSSKKLLLSDSGFYLCAWSVRGARNTIYFGEGSWLTVV.

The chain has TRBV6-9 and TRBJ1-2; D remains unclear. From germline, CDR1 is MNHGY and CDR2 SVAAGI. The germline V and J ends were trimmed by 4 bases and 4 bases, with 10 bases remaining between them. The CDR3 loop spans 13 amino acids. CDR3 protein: CASSSATSYGYTF. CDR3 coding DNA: TGTGCCAGCAGTTCGGCGACGAGCTATGGCTACACCTTC.

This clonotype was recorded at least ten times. CDR3 nucleotide sequence: TGTGCCACCAAGACAGACAACCTCGCCGAGCAGTACTTC. Amino acid sequence: CATKTDNLAEQYF. The chain carries TRBV10-3 and TRBJ2-7; tentative D call: TRBD1 (5 bases). The CDR3 consists of 13 residues. Germline V gene data show CDR1 as ENHRY and CDR2 as SYGVKD. Trimming left V 10 bases short and J 6 bases short, with 19 bases between.

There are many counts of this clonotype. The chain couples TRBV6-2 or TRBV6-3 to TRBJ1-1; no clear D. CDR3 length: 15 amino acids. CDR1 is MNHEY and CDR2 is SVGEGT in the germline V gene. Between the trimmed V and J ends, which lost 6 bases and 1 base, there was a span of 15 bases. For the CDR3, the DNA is TGTGCCAGCAGCCTCCAAGGGCAGAAGAACACTGAAGCTTTCTTT. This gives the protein CASSLQGQKNTEAFF.

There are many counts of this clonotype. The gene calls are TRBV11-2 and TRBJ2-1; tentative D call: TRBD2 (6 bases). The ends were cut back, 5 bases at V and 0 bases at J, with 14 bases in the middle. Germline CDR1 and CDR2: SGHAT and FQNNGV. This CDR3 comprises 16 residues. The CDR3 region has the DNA TGTGCCAGCAGCACTGGGACTCTTCGCTCCTACAATGAGCAGTTCTTC. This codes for CASSTGTLRSYNEQFF.

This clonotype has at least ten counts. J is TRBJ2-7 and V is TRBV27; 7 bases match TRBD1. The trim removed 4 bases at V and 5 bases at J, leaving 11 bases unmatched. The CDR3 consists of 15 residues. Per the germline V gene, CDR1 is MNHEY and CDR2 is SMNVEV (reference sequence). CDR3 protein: CASSYTPTGSDEQYF. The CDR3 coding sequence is TGTGCCAGCAGTTATACGCCGACAGGGAGCGACGAGCAGTACTTC.

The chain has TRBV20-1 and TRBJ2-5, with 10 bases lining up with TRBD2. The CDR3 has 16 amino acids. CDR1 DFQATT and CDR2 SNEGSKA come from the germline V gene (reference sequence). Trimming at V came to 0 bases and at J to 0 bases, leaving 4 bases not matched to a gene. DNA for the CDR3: TGCAGTGCTAGAGATGTAGCGGGAGGCGACCAAGAGACCCAGTACTTC. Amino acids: CSARDVAGGDQETQYF.

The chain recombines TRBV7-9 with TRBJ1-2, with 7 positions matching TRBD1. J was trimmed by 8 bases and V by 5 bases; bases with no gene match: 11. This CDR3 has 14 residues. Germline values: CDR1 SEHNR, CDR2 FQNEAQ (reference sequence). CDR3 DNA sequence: TGTGCCAGCAGCCCCGGGACAGACCGAGGGGGCTACACCTTC. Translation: CASSPGTDRGGYTF.

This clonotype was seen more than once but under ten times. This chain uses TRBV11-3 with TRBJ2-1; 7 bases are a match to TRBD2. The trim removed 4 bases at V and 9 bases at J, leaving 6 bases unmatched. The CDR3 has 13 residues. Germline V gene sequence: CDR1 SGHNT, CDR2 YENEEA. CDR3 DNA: TGTGCCAGCAGCTCAAATAGCGGGCTTGAGCAGTTCTTC. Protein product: CASSSNSGLEQFF.

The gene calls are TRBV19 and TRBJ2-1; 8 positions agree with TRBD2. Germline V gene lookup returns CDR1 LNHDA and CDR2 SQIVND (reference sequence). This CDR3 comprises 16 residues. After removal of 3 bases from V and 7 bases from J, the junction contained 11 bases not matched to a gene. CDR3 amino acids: CASSMASGPGPNEQFF. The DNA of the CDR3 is TGTGCCAGTAGTATGGCTAGCGGGCCAGGTCCAAATGAGCAGTTCTTC.

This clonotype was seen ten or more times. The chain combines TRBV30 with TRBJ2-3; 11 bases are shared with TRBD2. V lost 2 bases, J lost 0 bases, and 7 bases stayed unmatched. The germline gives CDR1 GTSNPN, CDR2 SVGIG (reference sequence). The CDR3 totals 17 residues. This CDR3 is CAWSFYRTSGSTDTQYF. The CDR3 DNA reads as TGTGCCTGGAGTTTTTACCGGACTAGCGGGAGCACAGATACGCAGTATTTT. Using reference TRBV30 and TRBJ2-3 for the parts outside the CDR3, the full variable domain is SQTIHQWPATLVQPVGSPLSLECTVEGTSNPNLYWYRQAAGRGLQLLFYSVGIGQISSEVPQNLSASRPQDRQFILSSKKLLLSDSGFYLCAWSFYRTSGSTDTQYFGPGTRLTVL.

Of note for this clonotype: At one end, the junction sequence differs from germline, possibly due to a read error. The DNA for the CDR3 is TGTGCCAGCGGCTTAGGGGGGACTGAAGCTTTCTTT. It yields the protein CASGLGGTEAFF. The genes are TRBV7-3 and TRBJ1-1; maybe TRBD1 (6 bases). The CDR3 covers 12 residues. Germline CDR1 and CDR2: SGHTA and FQGTGA.

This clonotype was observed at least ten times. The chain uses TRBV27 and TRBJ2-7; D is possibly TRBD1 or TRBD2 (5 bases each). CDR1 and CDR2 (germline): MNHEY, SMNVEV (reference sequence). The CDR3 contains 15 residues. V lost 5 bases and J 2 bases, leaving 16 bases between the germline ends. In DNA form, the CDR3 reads TGTGCCAGCAGTGCTACAGGAGGATTTACCTACGAGCAGTACTTC. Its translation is CASSATGGFTYEQYF.

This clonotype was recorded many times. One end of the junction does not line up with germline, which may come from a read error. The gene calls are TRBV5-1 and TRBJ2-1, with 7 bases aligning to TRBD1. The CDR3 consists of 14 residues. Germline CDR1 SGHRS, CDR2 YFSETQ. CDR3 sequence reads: CASSLGQVYNEQFF. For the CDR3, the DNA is TGTGCCAGCAGCTTAGGACAGGTATACAATGAGCAGTTCTTC.

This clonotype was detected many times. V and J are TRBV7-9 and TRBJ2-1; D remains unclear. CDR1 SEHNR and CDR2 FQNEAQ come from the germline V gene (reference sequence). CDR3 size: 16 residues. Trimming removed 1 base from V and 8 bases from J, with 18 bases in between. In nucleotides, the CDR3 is TGTGCCAGCAGCTTAGGCCCCCCCCTCACAACGGATGAGCAGTTCTTC. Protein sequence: CASSLGPPLTTDEQFF.

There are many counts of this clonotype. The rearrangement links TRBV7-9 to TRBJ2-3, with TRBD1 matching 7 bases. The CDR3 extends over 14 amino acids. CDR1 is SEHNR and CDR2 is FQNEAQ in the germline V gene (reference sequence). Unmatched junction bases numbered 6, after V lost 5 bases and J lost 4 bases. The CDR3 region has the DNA TGTGCCAGCAGCAGGTTACAGGGGCCAGATACGCAGTATTTT. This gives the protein CASSRLQGPDTQYF.

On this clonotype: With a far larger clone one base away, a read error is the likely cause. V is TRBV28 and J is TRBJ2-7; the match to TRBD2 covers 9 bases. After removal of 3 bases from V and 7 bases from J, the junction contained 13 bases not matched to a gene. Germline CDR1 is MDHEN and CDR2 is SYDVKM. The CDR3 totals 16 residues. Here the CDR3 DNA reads TGTGCCAGCAGTTTTTCCGGGACTAGCATGGGCCATGAGCAGTACTTC. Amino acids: CASSFSGTSMGHEQYF.